This T cell receptor (beta chain) was documented in a study of regulatory T cells in long-lasting Graves disease. Indicated time point: newly diagnosed GD, antithyroid drugs for less than 3 months. RNA isolated from PBMCs was used to make the TCR library. The authors built TCR beta libraries using iRepertoire HTBI primers and Arm-PCR of CDR3 regions. TCRdb processed the multiplex PCR reads anew with MiXCR; each CDR3 protein has one entry. The sample contains 390,000 or so distinct CDR3 sequences, roughly 12% of which appear only once. Germline V gives CDR1 SEHNR, CDR2 FQNEAQ (reference sequence). Trimming took off 2 bases at V and 5 bases at J, with 12 bases between the two ends. CDR3 length equals 15 residues. This clonotype was seen only a few times. This sample also belongs to another study, concerning T cells in Graves' hyperthyroidism and ophthalmopathy. This second study says: The HTBI primer set served for first-round RT-PCR of the TCR CDR3. Most clonotypes expanded in the thyroid (above 0.001) were also present in blood.

The chain has TRBV7-9 and TRBJ1-4; a possible D gene is TRBD1 (5 bases). The sample consisted of peripheral blood mononuclear cells (PBMCs), taken at new diagnosis, from a patient treated with antithyroid drugs. The sequence was collected from a woman under 30 with Graves disease. The CDR3 DNA follows: TGTGCCAGCAGCTTACGGGCAGGGAGGAATGAAAAACTGTTTTTT. Amino acids: CASSLRAGRNEKLFF. The full variable domain, its missing parts supplied by reference TRBV7-9 and TRBJ1-4, is DTGVSQNPRHKITKRGQNVTFRCDPISEHNRLYWYRQTLGQGPEFLTYFQNEAQLEKSRLLSDRFSAERPKGSFSTLEIQRTEQGDSAMYLCASSLRAGRNEKLFFGSGTQLSVL.